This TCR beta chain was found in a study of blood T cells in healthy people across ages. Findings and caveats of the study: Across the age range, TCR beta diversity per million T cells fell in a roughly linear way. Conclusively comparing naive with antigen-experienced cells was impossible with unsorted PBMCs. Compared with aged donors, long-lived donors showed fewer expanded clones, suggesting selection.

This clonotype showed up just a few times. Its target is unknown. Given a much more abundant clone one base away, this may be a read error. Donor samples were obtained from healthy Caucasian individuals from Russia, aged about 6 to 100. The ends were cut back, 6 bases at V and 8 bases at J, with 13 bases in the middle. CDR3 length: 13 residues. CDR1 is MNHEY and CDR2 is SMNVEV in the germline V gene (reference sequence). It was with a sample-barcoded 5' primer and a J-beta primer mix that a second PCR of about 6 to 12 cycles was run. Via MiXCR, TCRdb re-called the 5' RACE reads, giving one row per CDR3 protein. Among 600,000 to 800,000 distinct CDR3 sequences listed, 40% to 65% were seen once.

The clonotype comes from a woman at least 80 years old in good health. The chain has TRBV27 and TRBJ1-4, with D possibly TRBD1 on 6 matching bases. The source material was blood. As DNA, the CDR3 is TGTGCCAGCAGGGCGGGGGGCCGGGAAAAACTGTTTTTT. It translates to CASRAGGREKLFF.